These 8 T cell receptor beta chains were sequenced from one sample in a study of T cells in Graves' hyperthyroidism and ophthalmopathy. The TCR beta CDR3 regions underwent amplification using RNA transcripts as the source. The TCR CDR3 was amplified in a first-round RT-PCR using the HTBI primer set. TCRdb fed the multiplex PCR reads into MiXCR, producing one record per CDR3 protein. The table records more than 150,000 distinct CDR3 sequences, about a sixth of them present only once. The specimen sequenced was blood. The receptors here all came from a woman between 45 and 60 years old with Graves' hyperthyroidism.

This clonotype occurred many times. The CDR3 here is CASSLRRGPPDEQFF. DNA of the CDR3: TGTGCCAGCAGTTTACGGCGGGGGCCTCCCGATGAGCAGTTCTTC. This sequence joins TRBV27 and TRBJ2-1, with D perhaps TRBD2 (7 bases). The CDR3 covers 15 residues. The germline gives CDR1 MNHEY, CDR2 SMNVEV (reference sequence). With 2 bases removed from V and 8 bases from J, the gap between germline ends came to 16 bases.

The V and J genes are TRBV5-1 and TRBJ1-1; a weak D match, TRBD1 (6 bases). V gave up 2 bases and J gave up 0 bases, with 11 bases separating them. This CDR3 spans 15 amino acids. Germline CDR1 and CDR2: SGHRS and YFSETQ. DNA for the CDR3: TGCGCCAGCAGCTTTCTGCAGGGGATGAACACTGAAGCTTTCTTT. Encoded protein: CASSFLQGMNTEAFF.

This clonotype appeared many times. The chain recombines TRBV11-2 with TRBJ2-7; D is undetermined. Trimming stripped 5 bases from V and 9 bases from J, with 11 bases between. Germline CDR1 reads SGHAT; CDR2 reads FQNNGV. The length of the CDR3 is 11 residues. The chain's CDR3 is CASSLAVAQYF. The CDR3, as DNA: TGTGCCAGCAGCCTGGCGGTCGCGCAGTACTTC. The full variable domain, rest sourced from reference TRBV11-2 and TRBJ2-7, is EAGVAQSPRYKIIEKRQSVAFWCNPISGHATLYWYQQILGQGPKLLIQFQNNGVVDDSQLPKDRFSAERLKGVDSTLKIQPAKLEDSAVYLCASSLAVAQYFGPGTRLTVT.

Ten or more counts support this clonotype. The chain has TRBV29-1 and TRBJ2-1; no clear D. CDR3 length equals 12 residues. CDR1 and CDR2 from the germline V gene are SQVTM and ANQGSEA. Trimming removed 4 bases at V and 8 bases at J, with 12 bases between. CDR3 protein: CSVASQYDEQFF. The CDR3 coding sequence is TGCAGCGTTGCAAGCCAGTATGATGAGCAGTTCTTC.

This clonotype was picked up many times. The chain combines TRBV7-9 with TRBJ1-3; perhaps TRBD1 as D (5 bases). Deletions cut 10 bases from V and 0 bases from J, with 16 bases between. This CDR3 is 15 amino acids long. Germline loops: CDR1 SEHNR, CDR2 FQNEAQ (reference sequence). Here the CDR3 DNA reads TGTGCCATAAACCGGGGCGCCTCCTCTGGAAACACCATATATTTT. Amino acid sequence: CAINRGASSGNTIYF.

The chain uses TRBV18 and TRBJ2-2; tentative D call: TRBD1 (5 bases). The V gene lost 4 bases and the J gene lost 5 bases, with 11 bases spanning the gap. CDR3 length equals 14 residues. Germline CDR1 and CDR2: KGHSH and LQKENI. In DNA form, the CDR3 reads TGTGCCAGCTCACTCCAGGGAAGAACCGGGGAGCTGTTTTTT. It encodes CASSLQGRTGELFF.

This clonotype was seen ten or more times. The chain carries TRBV12-3 or TRBV12-4 and TRBJ1-1; TRBD1 might be the D (6 bases). Trimming took 7 bases from V and 5 from J, leaving 32 bases between them. The CDR3 runs to 19 residues. CDR3 DNA: TGTGCCAGCACCCCCTCCATTTTGACAGGCTCCCTAGCGGGGACTGAAGCTTTCTTT. Encoded protein: CASTPSILTGSLAGTEAFF.

This clonotype was observed many times. The V and J genes are TRBV5-1 and TRBJ1-1; 8 nucleotides agree with TRBD1. The junction had 3 bases not matched to a gene; V was cut back by 0 bases and J by 8 bases. CDR3 length equals 13 residues. Germline loops: CDR1 SGHRS, CDR2 YFSETQ. The CDR3 DNA reads as TGCGCCAGCAGCTTGGGCAGGGGGCCAGAAGCTTTCTTT. This codes for CASSLGRGPEAFF.